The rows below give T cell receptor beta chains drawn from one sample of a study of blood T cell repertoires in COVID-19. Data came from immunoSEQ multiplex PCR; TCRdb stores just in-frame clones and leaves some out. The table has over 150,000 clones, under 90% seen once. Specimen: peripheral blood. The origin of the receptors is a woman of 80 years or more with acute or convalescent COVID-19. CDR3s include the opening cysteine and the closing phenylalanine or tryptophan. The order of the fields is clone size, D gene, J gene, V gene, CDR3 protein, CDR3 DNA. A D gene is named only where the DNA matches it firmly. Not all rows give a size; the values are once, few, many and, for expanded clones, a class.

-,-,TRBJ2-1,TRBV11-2,CASSLEQGSYNEQFF,TGTGCCAGCAGCTTAGAACAGGGCTCCTACAATGAGCAGTTCTTC
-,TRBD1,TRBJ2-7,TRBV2,CASRADRGYEQYF,TGTGCCAGCAGGGCTGACAGGGGCTACGAGCAGTACTTC
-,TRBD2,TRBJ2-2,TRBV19,CASSRGLAGVTGELFF,TGTGCCAGTAGTAGAGGACTAGCGGGCGTCACCGGGGAGCTGTTTTTT
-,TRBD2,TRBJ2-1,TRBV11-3,CASSLVTSGRGEQFF,TGTGCCAGCAGCTTAGTGACTAGCGGGAGAGGTGAGCAGTTCTTC
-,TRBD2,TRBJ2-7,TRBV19,CASSIVRASGIDEQYF,TGTGCCAGTAGTATCGTTAGGGCTAGCGGGATCGACGAGCAGTACTTC
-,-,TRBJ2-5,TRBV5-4,CASSSLGGAQAQYF,TGTGCCAGCAGCTCCCTCGGTGGGGCCCAAGCCCAGTACTTC
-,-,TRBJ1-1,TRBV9,CASSVGDTEAFF,TGTGCCAGCAGCGTAGGAGACACTGAAGCTTTCTTT
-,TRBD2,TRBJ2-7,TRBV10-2,CASSEGTSGGFEQYF,TGCGCCAGCAGTGAGGGGACTAGCGGGGGGTTCGAGCAGTACTTC
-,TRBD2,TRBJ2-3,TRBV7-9,CASSLALAGNTDTQYF,TGTGCCAGCAGCTTAGCGCTAGCGGGGAACACAGATACGCAGTATTTT
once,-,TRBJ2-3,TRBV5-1,CASSLEAPWGPDTQYF,TGCGCCAGCAGCTTGGAGGCCCCCTGGGGCCCAGATACGCAGTATTTT
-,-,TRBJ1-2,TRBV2,CASTFFGAGAGYTF,TGTGCCAGCACCTTTTTTGGGGCAGGGGCTGGCTACACCTTC
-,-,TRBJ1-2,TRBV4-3,CASSQDSGNGYTF,TGCGCCAGCAGCCAAGATTCGGGGAACGGCTACACCTTC
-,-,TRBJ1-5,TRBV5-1,CASSLGVTGDNQPQHF,TGCGCCAGCAGCTTGGGGGTGACAGGAGACAATCAGCCCCAGCATTTT
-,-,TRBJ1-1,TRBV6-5,CASSYSQNTEAFF,TGTGCCAGCAGTTACAGCCAGAACACTGAAGCTTTCTTT
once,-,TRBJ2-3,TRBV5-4,CASSRLVTDTQYF,TGTGCCAGCAGTCGACTCGTCACAGATACGCAGTATTTT
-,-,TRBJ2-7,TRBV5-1,CASSLWESSSYEQYF,TGCGCCAGCAGCTTGTGGGAGTCTTCATCCTACGAGCAGTACTTC
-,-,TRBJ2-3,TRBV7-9,CASSFPRGGGSGADTQYF,TGTGCCAGCAGCTTCCCACGTGGGGGCGGGAGTGGTGCAGATACGCAGTATTTT
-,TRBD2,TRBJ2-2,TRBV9,CASSVGLAGGLRGELFF,TGTGCCAGCAGCGTAGGACTAGCGGGAGGGCTGCGCGGGGAGCTGTTTTTT
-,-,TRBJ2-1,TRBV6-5,CASRTAGYNEQFF,TGTGCCAGCAGGACGGCAGGCTACAATGAGCAGTTCTTC
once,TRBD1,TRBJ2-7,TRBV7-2,CASSTFTGGVIPLEQYF,TGTGCCAGCAGCACCTTCACAGGGGGCGTTATCCCTCTCGAGCAGTACTTC
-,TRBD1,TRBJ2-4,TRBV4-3,CASSQSTGAGNIQYF,TGCGCCAGCAGCCAATCGACAGGGGCTGGGAACATTCAGTACTTC
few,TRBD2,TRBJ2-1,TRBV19,CASSIKLAGNEQFF,TGTGCCAGTAGTATTAAACTAGCGGGAAATGAGCAGTTCTTC
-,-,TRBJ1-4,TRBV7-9,CASSLRAGANEKLFF,TGTGCCAGCAGCCTGCGGGCAGGGGCGAATGAAAAACTGTTTTTT
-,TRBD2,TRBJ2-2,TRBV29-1,CSVVAGSLNTGELFF,TGCAGCGTTGTAGCGGGGTCACTAAACACCGGGGAGCTGTTTTTT
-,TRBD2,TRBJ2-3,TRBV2,CASRRGRALGTQYF,TGTGCCAGCAGACGAGGGAGGGCCCTCGGGACGCAGTATTTT
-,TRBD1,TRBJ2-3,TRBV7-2,CASSPRGQSTDTQYF,TGTGCCAGCAGTCCTCGGGGACAGAGCACAGATACGCAGTATTTT
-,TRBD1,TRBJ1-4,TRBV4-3,CASSQDAGQGIGELFF,TGCGCCAGCAGCCAAGACGCAGGACAGGGGATCGGAGAACTGTTTTTT
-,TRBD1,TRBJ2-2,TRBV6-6,CASSPTGTGVNGELFF,TGTGCCAGCAGCCCGACGGGGACAGGGGTTAACGGGGAGCTGTTTTTT
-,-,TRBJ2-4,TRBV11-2,CASSSTSKNIQYF,TGTGCCAGCAGCTCCACTTCGAAAAACATTCAGTACTTC
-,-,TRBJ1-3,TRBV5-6,CASSKDRGNTIYF,TGTGCCAGCAGCAAAGACAGGGGAAACACCATATATTTT
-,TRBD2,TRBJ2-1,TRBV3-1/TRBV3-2,CASSPGSGALLEQFF,TGTGCCAGCAGCCCAGGGAGCGGGGCCCTCTTGGAGCAGTTCTTC
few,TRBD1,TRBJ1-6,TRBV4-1,CASSQQGAGNSPLHF,TGCGCCAGCAGCCAACAGGGGGCAGGGAATTCACCCCTCCACTTT
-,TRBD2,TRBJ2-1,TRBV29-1,CSVDPRETSGGYNEQFF,TGCAGCGTTGATCCCAGGGAGACTAGCGGGGGGTACAATGAGCAGTTCTTC
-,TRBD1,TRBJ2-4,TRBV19,CASSSRFPRTGFDGKNIQYF,TGTGCCAGTAGTAGCCGATTCCCCCGGACAGGGTTTGATGGCAAAAACATTCAGTACTTC
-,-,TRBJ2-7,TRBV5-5,CASSLGPGTHYEQYF,TGTGCCAGCAGCTTGGGACCCGGGACACACTACGAGCAGTACTTC
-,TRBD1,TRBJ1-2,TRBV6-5,CASSPGQFYGYTF,TGTGCCAGCAGTCCGGGACAGTTCTATGGCTACACCTTC
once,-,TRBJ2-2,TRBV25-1,CATQGVGELFF,TGTGCCACTCAGGGCGTCGGGGAGCTGTTTTTT
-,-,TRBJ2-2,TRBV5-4,CASSRPEGNTGELFF,TGTGCCAGCAGCCGGCCGGAGGGGAATACCGGGGAGCTGTTTTTT
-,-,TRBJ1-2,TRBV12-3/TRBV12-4,CASSLTTNYGYTF,TGTGCCAGCAGTCTCACAACTAACTATGGCTACACCTTC
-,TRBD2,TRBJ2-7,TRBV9,CASSVGRAGVTGEQYF,TGTGCCAGCAGCGTAGGCAGGGCGGGGGTTACGGGCGAGCAGTACTTC
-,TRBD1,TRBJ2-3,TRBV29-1,CSVTRGTGGADTQYF,TGCAGCGTGACCCGTGGGACAGGGGGTGCAGATACGCAGTATTTT
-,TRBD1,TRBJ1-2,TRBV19,CASSRDREYGYTF,TGTGCCAGTAGTCGGGACAGGGAATATGGCTACACCTTC
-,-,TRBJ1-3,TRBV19,CASTPYPLGNTIYF,TGTGCCAGTACGCCCTACCCGCTGGGAAACACCATATATTTT
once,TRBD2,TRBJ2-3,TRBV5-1,CASSWTLAGVADTQYF,TGCGCCAGCAGCTGGACACTAGCGGGAGTAGCAGATACGCAGTATTTT
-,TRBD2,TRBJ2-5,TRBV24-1,CATSDWISGGETQYF,TGTGCCACCAGTGATTGGATATCGGGGGGAGAGACCCAGTACTTC
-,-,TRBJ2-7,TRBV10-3,CAISEGQSLYEQYF,TGTGCCATCAGTGAGGGACAGAGCCTCTACGAGCAGTACTTC
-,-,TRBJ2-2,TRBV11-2,CASRHRTGNTGELFF,TGTGCCAGCAGACACCGAACAGGGAACACCGGGGAGCTGTTTTTT
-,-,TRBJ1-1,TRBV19,CASTPSGDTEAFF,TGTGCCAGTACCCCAAGCGGAGACACTGAAGCTTTCTTT
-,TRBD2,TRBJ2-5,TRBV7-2,CASSLLGGGTQETQYF,TGTGCCAGCAGCTTACTTGGGGGGGGGACTCAAGAGACCCAGTACTTC
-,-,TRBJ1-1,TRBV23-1,CASSQSDTEAFF,TGCGCCAGCAGTCAGTCGGACACTGAAGCTTTCTTT
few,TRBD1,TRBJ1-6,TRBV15,CATSRDGDRGSPLHF,TGTGCCACCAGCAGAGATGGGGACAGGGGTTCACCCCTCCACTTT
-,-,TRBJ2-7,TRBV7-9,CASSPLGQTYEQYF,TGTGCCAGCAGCCCGTTAGGACAGACCTACGAGCAGTACTTC
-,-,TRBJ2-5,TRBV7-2,CASIPDSHQETQYF,TGTGCCAGCATCCCCGACAGTCATCAAGAGACCCAGTACTTC
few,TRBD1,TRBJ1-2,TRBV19,CASSTNTGQGYGYTF,TGTGCCAGTAGTACGAACACGGGACAGGGCTATGGCTACACCTTC
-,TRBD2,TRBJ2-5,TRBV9,CASGTSGSHETQYF,TGTGCCAGCGGAACTAGCGGGAGTCACGAGACCCAGTACTTC
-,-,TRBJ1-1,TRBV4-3,CASSQDFGEGIQMNTEAFF,TGCGCCAGCAGCCAAGACTTCGGGGAGGGCATTCAAATGAACACTGAAGCTTTCTTT
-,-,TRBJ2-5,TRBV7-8,CASSPEAFPGWRGETQYF,TGTGCCAGCAGCCCCGAGGCGTTTCCAGGGTGGAGGGGAGAGACCCAGTACTTC
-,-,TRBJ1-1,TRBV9,CASSNTGITEAFF,TGTGCCAGCAGCAATACAGGGATCACTGAAGCTTTCTTT
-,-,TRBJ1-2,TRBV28,CASSPAGDYGYTF,TGTGCCAGCAGCCCTGCCGGGGACTATGGCTACACCTTC
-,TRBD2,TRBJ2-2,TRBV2,CASRARGGAGTGELFF,TGTGCCAGCCGGGCCCGCGGGGGGGCGGGGACCGGGGAGCTGTTTTTT